The next 32 T cell receptor beta chains were all read from a single sample in a study of cytomegalovirus exposure and HLA in healthy donors. Primers included in the PCR were 60 Vbeta and 13 Jbeta primers. Measured with immunoSEQ multiplex PCR; TCRdb has only the in-frame clones, and not every one. This sample has around 58,000 clones, with 65% to 80% found just once. Sequenced: PBMCs. The receptors were sampled from a female donor in good health and CMV-seronegative.

The chain recombines TRBV18 with TRBJ2-1; 10 bases are shared with TRBD1. This CDR3 region has 15 residues. The trim removed 3 bases at V and 3 bases at J, leaving 2 bases unmatched. The germline gives CDR1 KGHSH, CDR2 LQKENI. DNA of the CDR3: TGTGCCAGCTCACCCGGGACAGGGGACTACAATGAGCAGTTCTTC. This translates into CASSPGTGDYNEQFF.

The chain uses TRBV11-3 and TRBJ2-2; TRBD1 is a possible D gene (5 bases). Germline values: CDR1 SGHNT, CDR2 YENEEA. The V end was cut by 5 bases, the J end by 2 bases, with 9 bases between. The CDR3 is 14 amino acids. In DNA form, the CDR3 reads TGTGCCAGCAGCGGGGCAGCTAACACCGGGGAGCTGTTTTTT. It encodes CASSGAANTGELFF.

The chain couples TRBV5-6 to TRBJ2-7, with TRBD1 identical over 10 bases. CDR1 is SGHDT, CDR2 YYEEEE, per germline. The J segment lost 4 bases and the V segment lost 0 bases, leaving 1 base of the junction unmatched. The CDR3 length is 14 residues. The CDR3, as DNA: TGTGCCAGCAGCTTGGGGACAGGGGGTTACGAGCAGTACTTC. Protein: CASSLGTGGYEQYF.

The chain couples TRBV19 to TRBJ2-3; the D gene is possibly TRBD1 (6 bases). CDR3 size: 15 residues. Germline-derived CDR1 and CDR2 are LNHDA and SQIVND (reference sequence). Trimming removed 7 bases from V and 0 bases from J, with 14 bases in between. For the CDR3, the DNA is TGTGCCAGTACCGGTACAGGGAGCAGCACAGATACGCAGTATTTT. Translation gives CASTGTGSSTDTQYF.

This chain links TRBV2 with TRBJ1-4; D is undetermined. Germline CDR1 reads SNHLY; CDR2 reads FYNNEI. The CDR3 is 14 residues long. Trimming removed 6 bases at V and 4 bases at J, with 12 bases between. CDR3 DNA sequence: TGTGCCAGCAGCCCCCCGGTGAATAATGAAAAACTGTTTTTT. Protein sequence: CASSPPVNNEKLFF.

In its sample, this clone was seen a few times. The same CDR3 can be traced to other DNA sequences in this sample. The chain couples TRBV4-2 to TRBJ2-3; 9 positions match TRBD1. Germline values: CDR1 LGHNA, CDR2 YNFKEQ. The CDR3 is 19 amino acids. With 1 base clipped from V and 6 bases from J, the junction kept 17 bases outside the gene matches. CDR3 coding DNA: TGTGCCAGCAGCCAAGTCGATTGGGGACAGGGAAGGAGTGGGGATACGCAGTATTTT. As protein: CASSQVDWGQGRSGDTQYF.

This clone was found a few times. The chain recombines TRBV9 with TRBJ1-2, with 7 bases matching TRBD1. The CDR3 loop spans 13 amino acids. Germline V gives CDR1 SGDLS, CDR2 YYNGEE. The trim removed 3 bases at V and 6 bases at J, leaving 5 bases unmatched. The CDR3 reads CASSGTGADGYTF. In DNA, the CDR3 is TGTGCCAGCAGCGGGACAGGAGCGGATGGCTACACCTTC.

This rearrangement joins TRBV28 to TRBJ1-5; 7 nucleotides match TRBD1. The CDR3 contains 15 residues. Germline V gives CDR1 MDHEN, CDR2 SYDVKM. With 6 bases clipped from V and 5 bases from J, the junction kept 10 bases outside the gene matches. CDR3 sequence reads: CASSSRDRPHQPQHF. The CDR3 bases are TGTGCCAGCAGCAGCCGGGACAGACCCCATCAGCCCCAGCATTTT.

The V gene is TRBV25-1, the J gene TRBJ2-7, with D possibly matching TRBD1 (6 bases). Germline-derived CDR1 and CDR2 are MGHDK and SYGVNS. V dropped 5 bases and J dropped 3 bases, with 20 bases sitting between them. The CDR3 spans 16 residues. The CDR3 sequence is CASSPRDRWKDYEQYF. CDR3 nucleotides: TGTGCCAGCAGTCCGAGAGACAGGTGGAAGGACTACGAGCAGTACTTC.

This clone has just one count. In DNA form, the CDR3 reads TGTGCCAGCAGTTTCCTTGAGGGGACAACCAACACCGGGGAGCTGTTTTTT. Translation gives CASSFLEGTTNTGELFF. This sequence joins TRBV27 and TRBJ2-2, with D perhaps TRBD1 (6 bases). The CDR3 covers 17 residues. Between the trimmed V and J ends, which lost 3 bases and 2 bases, there was a span of 16 bases. Germline V CDR1 and CDR2: MNHEY, SMNVEV (reference sequence).

This clone occurred once. The CDR3 region is CASRLVQKSSNQPQHF. CDR3 bases: TGTGCCAGTAGACTGGTACAGAAATCTAGCAATCAGCCCCAGCATTTT. The gene calls are TRBV19 and TRBJ1-5; D gene uncertain. The CDR3 sequence is 16 residues long. V was shortened by 6 bases and J by 0 bases, with 15 bases between the two germline ends. From germline, CDR1 is LNHDA and CDR2 SQIVND (reference sequence). The full variable domain, rest sourced from reference TRBV19 and TRBJ1-5, is DGGITQSPKYLFRKEGQNVTLSCEQNLNHDAMYWYRQDPGQGLRLIYYSQIVNDFQKGDIAEGYSVSREKKESFPLTVTSAQKNPTAFYLCASRLVQKSSNQPQHFGDGTRLSIL.

This chain links TRBV6-1 with TRBJ2-6, with D hard to call. CDR3 size: 15 residues. Germline CDR1 and CDR2: MNHNS and SASEGT. The ends were cut back, 4 bases at V and 4 bases at J, with 11 bases in the middle. CDR3 sequence (DNA): TGTGCCAGCAGTGGTCAGTATGCAGGGGCCAACGTCCTGACTTTC. Protein product: CASSGQYAGANVLTF.

The genes are TRBV19 and TRBJ2-7, with TRBD1 matching 9 bases. With V trimmed by 6 bases and J by 6 bases, 9 bases remained unmatched. The CDR3 is 14 residues long. Germline CDR1 is LNHDA and CDR2 is SQIVND (reference sequence). CDR3 bases: TGTGCCAGTAGAACCCGGGACAGGGCGGTCGAGCAGTACTTC. As protein: CASRTRDRAVEQYF.

This clone was observed a handful of times. The chain links TRBV7-7 to TRBJ2-1, with D unclear. The CDR3 sequence is 13 residues long. CDR1 is SSHAT, CDR2 FNYEAQ, per germline (reference sequence). The germline V and J ends were trimmed by 4 bases and 5 bases, with 9 bases remaining between them. The CDR3 reads CASSSTENNEQFF. The CDR3 coding sequence is TGTGCCAGCAGCTCTACAGAGAACAATGAGCAGTTCTTC. Complete variable domain (other parts from reference TRBV7-7 and TRBJ2-1): GAGVSQSPRYKVTKRGQDVTLRCDPISSHATLYWYQQALGQGPEFLTYFNYEAQPDKSGLPSDRFSAERPEGSISTLTIQRTEQRDSAMYRCASSSTENNEQFFGPGTRLTVL.

V and J are TRBV4-3 and TRBJ1-4; 7 bases are a match to TRBD1. J was trimmed by 5 bases and V by 5 bases; bases with no gene match: 5. The CDR3 has 14 amino acids. CDR1 and CDR2 from the germline V gene are LGHNA and YSLEER. The DNA of the CDR3 is TGCGCCAGCAGCGTCGGCAGGGGGAATGAAAAACTGTTTTTT. Protein sequence: CASSVGRGNEKLFF.

The rearrangement uses TRBV2 and TRBJ2-1, with TRBD2 as a possible D gene (6 bases). This CDR3 spans 14 amino acids. V was trimmed by 8 bases and J by 0 bases, leaving 11 bases between them. In germline, CDR1 is SNHLY, CDR2 FYNNEI. The CDR3 DNA reads TGTGCCAGCCTAGCGAGCTCCTCCTACAATGAGCAGTTCTTC. Encoded protein: CASLASSSYNEQFF.

About this clone itself: At one end, the junction sequence differs from germline, possibly due to a read error. The gene calls are TRBV5-6 and TRBJ2-1, with 7 bases aligning to TRBD2. The germline gives CDR1 SGHDT, CDR2 YYEEEE. The CDR3 spans 17 residues. The CDR3 protein is CASSSPTKPGLNNEQLF. Written as DNA, the CDR3 is TGTGCCAGCAGCTCCCCCACTAAACCGGGACTAAACAATGAGCAGCTCTTC.

The rearrangement uses TRBV11-2 and TRBJ1-6, with D unclear. Germline CDR1 reads SGHAT; CDR2 reads FQNNGV. CDR3 length equals 13 residues. Trimming shortened V by 0 bases and J by 7 bases, and 4 bases separated the two germline ends. The CDR3 is CASSLDRNSPLHF. CDR3 nucleotide sequence: TGTGCCAGCAGCTTAGACAGAAATTCACCCCTCCACTTT.

The chain joins TRBV30 to TRBJ2-1; 7 nucleotides align to TRBD1. V was pared by 6 bases and J by 8 bases, with 10 bases of the junction left unmatched. The V gene's germline CDR1 is GTSNPN and CDR2 SVGIG (reference sequence). This CDR3 contains 13 residues. This CDR3 reads CACTGTDSHEQFF. The CDR3 coding sequence is TGTGCCTGTACCGGGACAGACTCGCATGAGCAGTTCTTC.

The chain is built from TRBV7-3 and TRBJ2-3; D is possibly TRBD1 (6 bases). Trimming took off 5 bases at V and 7 bases at J, with 13 bases between the two ends. Germline V lookup: CDR1 SGHTA, CDR2 FQGTGA. The CDR3 is made up of 13 amino acids. For the CDR3, the DNA is TGTGCCAGCAGCGCACAGGGCCCTAATACGCAGTATTTT. This encodes CASSAQGPNTQYF.

The chain is built from TRBV7-2 and TRBJ2-7; 11 nucleotides line up with TRBD2. V was pared by 4 bases and J by 5 bases, with 19 bases of the junction left unmatched. CDR3 length: 19 amino acids. Looked up from germline, CDR1 is SGHTA and CDR2 is FQGNSA. As DNA, the CDR3 is TGTGCCAGCAGCTCCGGGCAGCGTGGTATAGCGGGAGGGCCCAACGAGCAGTACTTC. Translation: CASSSGQRGIAGGPNEQYF. Full variable domain (remainder filled in from reference TRBV7-2 and TRBJ2-7): GAGVSQSPSNKVTEKGKDVELRCDPISGHTALYWYRQSLGQGLEFLIYFQGNSAPDKSGLPSDRFSAERTGGSVSTLTIQRTQQEDSAVYLCASSSGQRGIAGGPNEQYFGPGTRLTVT.

This chain connects TRBV4-2 to TRBJ1-5; 7 nucleotides match TRBD1. The germline CDR1 and CDR2 sequences are LGHNA and YNFKEQ. This CDR3 spans 16 amino acids. V lost 1 base, J lost 2 bases, and 5 bases stayed unmatched. This CDR3 is CASSQVQGVGNQPQHF. CDR3 bases: TGTGCCAGCAGCCAAGTGCAGGGGGTAGGCAATCAGCCCCAGCATTTT.

V usage is TRBV4-1 and J usage is TRBJ2-1; D gene ambiguous. The germline V gene has CDR1 MGHRA and CDR2 YSYEKL. Trimming left V 0 bases short and J 9 bases short, with 12 bases between. The length of the CDR3 is 14 residues. CDR3 amino acids: CASSQEQVGGEQFF. The CDR3 DNA sequence: TGCGCCAGCAGCCAAGAGCAAGTCGGCGGTGAGCAGTTCTTC.

V and J are TRBV19 and TRBJ2-7; D is unclear. CDR1 is LNHDA and CDR2 is SQIVND in the germline V gene (reference sequence). This CDR3 has 13 residues. V was trimmed by 3 bases and J by 5 bases, leaving 11 bases between them. This CDR3 is CASSISSYDEQYF. CDR3 DNA: TGTGCCAGTAGTATCTCTAGTTATGACGAGCAGTACTTC.

The chain is built from TRBV19 and TRBJ1-2, with D tentatively TRBD1 (5 bases). Trimming removed 3 bases from V and 2 bases from J, with 7 bases in between. CDR1 is LNHDA and CDR2 is SQIVND in the germline V gene (reference sequence). The CDR3 runs 13 residues. The CDR3 sequence: CASSIPGNYGYTF. The CDR3 DNA reads as TGTGCCAGTAGTATCCCAGGGAACTATGGCTACACCTTC.

The genes are TRBV2 and TRBJ1-1, with 9 positions matching TRBD1. The CDR3 has 15 amino acids. J was trimmed by 1 base and V by 5 bases; bases with no gene match: 5. Germline V gene sequence: CDR1 SNHLY, CDR2 FYNNEI. CDR3 sequence: CASSLQGAENTEAFF. In nucleotides, the CDR3 is TGTGCCAGCAGTTTACAGGGGGCGGAGAACACTGAAGCTTTCTTT.

The J gene is TRBJ2-1, the V gene TRBV2, with 7 nucleotides matching TRBD2. CDR1 and CDR2 from the germline V gene are SNHLY and FYNNEI. The CDR3 is 15 residues long. The V and J ends lost 0 bases and 10 bases, in that order; junction bases with no gene match: 9. The CDR3 protein is CASSEAGGAHGEQFF. The CDR3 DNA reads TGTGCCAGCAGTGAAGCGGGAGGGGCCCACGGAGAGCAGTTCTTC.

The chain employs TRBV7-8 and TRBJ2-3, with D perhaps matching TRBD1 (6 bases). V was cut by 6 bases and J by 4 bases, with 17 bases left in between. The V gene's germline CDR1 is SGHVS and CDR2 FQNEAQ. The CDR3 sequence is 15 residues long. DNA of the CDR3: TGTGCCAGCAGTCAGCCGGGACAAGAGGCAGATACGCAGTATTTT. Protein: CASSQPGQEADTQYF.

This clone has only one observation. V gene TRBV6-6 combines with J gene TRBJ1-6; a possible D gene is TRBD1 (5 bases). V lost 6 bases and J 12 bases, leaving 18 bases between the germline ends. Germline CDR1 is MNHNY and CDR2 is SVGAGI (reference sequence). The CDR3 extends over 14 amino acids. CDR3 residues: CASREDIDGGPLHF. Written as DNA, the CDR3 is TGTGCCAGCAGGGAGGACATTGACGGGGGACCCCTCCACTTT.

The genes are TRBV20-1 and TRBJ1-1; D is undetermined. The germline V gene has CDR1 DFQATT and CDR2 SNEGSKA (reference sequence). V was trimmed by 4 bases and J by 6 bases, leaving 9 bases between them. The CDR3 length is 11 residues. The CDR3: CSAMWAAEAFF. CDR3 coding DNA: TGCAGTGCTATGTGGGCAGCTGAAGCTTTCTTT.

This clone was recorded a few times. The chain is built from TRBV5-1 and TRBJ1-4, with 11 bases identical to TRBD1. CDR3 size: 16 residues. V was pared by 4 bases and J by 4 bases, with 6 bases of the junction left unmatched. Germline loops: CDR1 SGHRS, CDR2 YFSETQ. In nucleotides, the CDR3 is TGCGCCAGCAGCGCCGGACAGGGGGCGGGTAATGAAAAACTGTTTTTT. This sequence encodes CASSAGQGAGNEKLFF. Based on the CDR3 plus reference TRBV5-1 and TRBJ1-4, the full variable domain is KAGVTQTPRYLIKTRGQQVTLSCSPISGHRSVSWYQQTPGQGLQFLFEYFSETQRNKGNFPGRFSGRQFSNSRSEMNVSTLELGDSALYLCASSAGQGAGNEKLFFGSGTQLSVL.

J is TRBJ2-3 and V is TRBV5-1; D call uncertain. CDR3 length: 15 residues. V was pared by 0 bases and J by 0 bases, with 8 bases between. Germline V gene lookup returns CDR1 SGHRS and CDR2 YFSETQ. The CDR3 DNA reads TGCGCCAGCAGCTTGGAGAGCCCAAGCACAGATACGCAGTATTTT. Translating it yields CASSLESPSTDTQYF.